This is a list of T cell receptor beta chains from one sample in a study of blood T cell repertoires in COVID-19. Some clones are missing from TCRdb's copy, which holds only in-frame ones; the method was immunoSEQ multiplex PCR. This table holds some 130,000 clones, roughly 91% found once. Sequenced sample: peripheral blood. Receptors were obtained from a man in his fifties or sixties with COVID-19, enrolled during active disease. Each CDR3 is given with its conserved first and last residue. Each record gives: CDR3 length, D gene, J gene, V gene, CDR3 protein, CDR3 DNA. A D gene is named only where the DNA matches it firmly.

length: 13; D: .; J: TRBJ1-1; V: TRBV28; CDR3: CASSGRRNTEAFF; DNA: TGTGCCAGCTCCGGGAGGAGGAACACTGAAGCTTTCTTT
length: 13; D: .; J: TRBJ1-1; V: TRBV18; CDR3: CASSPNRNTEAFF; DNA: TGTGCCAGCTCACCAAACAGGAACACTGAAGCTTTCTTT
length: 14; D: .; J: TRBJ1-4; V: TRBV18; CDR3: CASSPEGSTEKLFF; DNA: TGTGCCAGCTCCCCGGAGGGTTCCACGGAAAAACTGTTTTTT
length: 16; D: TRBD1; J: TRBJ1-1; V: TRBV5-1; CDR3: CASSLGTGETLTEAFF; DNA: TGCGCCAGCAGCCTGGGGACAGGGGAGACCTTAACTGAAGCTTTCTTT
length: 19; D: TRBD1; J: TRBJ2-7; V: TRBV5-1; CDR3: CASSLDYSRSTGGNYEQYF; DNA: TGCGCCAGCAGCTTGGACTACTCCCGGTCGACAGGGGGGAACTACGAGCAGTACTTC
length: 14; D: .; J: TRBJ2-7; V: TRBV30; CDR3: CAWSVLAGADEQYF; DNA: TGTGCCTGGAGTGTACTCGCAGGCGCTGACGAGCAGTACTTC
length: 16; D: .; J: TRBJ2-7; V: TRBV14; CDR3: CASSQIQGRSSYEQYF; DNA: TGTGCCAGCAGCCAGATTCAGGGGAGATCGTCCTACGAGCAGTACTTC
length: 15; D: TRBD1; J: TRBJ1-6; V: TRBV5-6; CDR3: CASSSTGGGGSPLHF; DNA: TGTGCCAGCAGCTCTACAGGGGGCGGTGGATCACCCCTCCACTTT
length: 15; D: TRBD1; J: TRBJ1-2; V: TRBV3-1/TRBV3-2; CDR3: CASSQDWTGGNGYTF; DNA: TGTGCCAGCAGCCAAGATTGGACAGGGGGTAATGGCTACACCTTC
length: 18; D: TRBD2; J: TRBJ2-1; V: TRBV6-1; CDR3: CASSEAERGGGSYNEQFF; DNA: TGTGCCAGCAGTGAAGCAGAGCGGGGGGGTGGATCCTACAATGAGCAGTTCTTC
length: 18; D: TRBD1; J: TRBJ1-2; V: TRBV2; CDR3: CASSEARIGAGGESGYTF; DNA: TGTGCCAGCAGTGAAGCGCGAATCGGGGCAGGGGGCGAGAGTGGCTACACCTTC
length: 14; D: TRBD2; J: TRBJ2-5; V: TRBV27; CDR3: CASTSPGGEETQYF; DNA: TGTGCCAGCACCTCCCCGGGGGGGGAAGAGACCCAGTACTTC
length: 15; D: .; J: TRBJ1-3; V: TRBV2; CDR3: CASSEGSRGGNTIYF; DNA: TGTGCCAGCAGTGAAGGAAGCAGGGGTGGAAACACCATATATTTT
length: 15; D: .; J: TRBJ2-7; V: TRBV7-2; CDR3: CASSLVPDSSYEQYF; DNA: TGTGCCAGCAGCTTAGTCCCGGACAGCTCCTACGAGCAGTACTTC
length: 18; D: TRBD1; J: TRBJ2-6; V: TRBV19; CDR3: CASSMLQGVASGANVLTF; DNA: TGTGCCAGTAGTATGCTACAGGGGGTTGCCTCTGGGGCCAACGTCCTGACTTTC
length: 17; D: .; J: TRBJ1-2; V: TRBV27; CDR3: CASSLSDSERGYYGYTF; DNA: TGTGCCAGCAGTTTATCGGACAGTGAAAGAGGATACTATGGCTACACCTTC
length: 13; D: TRBD1; J: TRBJ1-1; V: TRBV5-1; CDR3: CASSATGGTEAFF; DNA: TGCGCCAGCAGCGCCACAGGGGGGACTGAAGCTTTCTTT
length: 15; D: .; J: TRBJ1-1; V: TRBV3-1/TRBV3-2; CDR3: CASSQYKGAGTEAFF; DNA: TGTGCCAGCAGCCAATATAAGGGTGCGGGTACTGAAGCTTTCTTT
length: 16; D: TRBD2; J: TRBJ2-7; V: TRBV6-5; CDR3: CASSYGGAGGAYEQYF; DNA: TGTGCCAGCAGTTACGGTGGGGCGGGGGGCGCCTACGAGCAGTACTTC